Below are 30 T cell receptor beta chains sequenced from a single sample in a study of blood T cell repertoires in COVID-19. Sequencing was performed with immunoSEQ multiplex PCR; in TCRdb, only in-frame clones are kept and a portion is missing. The data hold 200,000 to 250,000 clones, with more than 75% observed a single time. Material for sequencing was peripheral blood. The receptor source for this set is a man aged 50-60 years with acute or convalescent COVID-19.

The chain couples TRBV6-5 to TRBJ1-2; perhaps TRBD1 as D (6 bases). This CDR3 is built from 13 residues. Trimming took 6 bases from V and 3 from J, leaving 11 bases between them. The germline gives CDR1 MNHEY, CDR2 SVGAGI. The CDR3 DNA is TGTGCCAGCAGCCAGGGGTTCCACTATGGCTACACCTTC. It specifies CASSQGFHYGYTF.

V is TRBV5-4 and J is TRBJ2-7; 8 bases are a match to TRBD1. J was trimmed by 3 bases and V by 4 bases; bases with no gene match: 9. CDR3 length: 15 residues. CDR1 and CDR2 from the germline V gene are SGHNT and YYREEE (reference sequence). CDR3 in amino acids: CASSTGTGLDYEQYF. CDR3 DNA sequence: TGTGCCAGCAGCACCGGGACAGGCCTCGACTACGAGCAGTACTTC. Together with reference TRBV5-4 and TRBJ2-7, the CDR3 gives the full variable domain: ETGVTQSPTHLIKTRGQQVTLRCSSQSGHNTVSWYQQALGQGPQFIFQYYREEENGRGNFPPRFSGLQFPNYSSELNVNALELDDSALYLCASSTGTGLDYEQYFGPGTRLTVT.

This clone was recorded only once. The chain is built from TRBV27 and TRBJ1-2, with D possibly TRBD1 on 5 matching bases. This CDR3 has 15 residues. Trimming cost V 6 bases and J 0 bases, with 14 bases left between them. CDR1 is MNHEY and CDR2 is SMNVEV in the germline V gene (reference sequence). The DNA of the CDR3 is TGTGCCAGCAGCGAGTTGGGGGGGGCTAACTATGGCTACACCTTC. It is translated as CASSELGGANYGYTF.

This chain links TRBV19 with TRBJ2-5; 12 nucleotides agree with TRBD1. Germline V lookup: CDR1 LNHDA, CDR2 SQIVND (reference sequence). The CDR3 contains 15 residues. The trim removed 11 bases at V and 5 bases at J, leaving 12 bases unmatched. CDR3 sequence: CAPPAGQGAVETQYF. Here the CDR3 DNA reads TGTGCCCCCCCTGCGGGACAGGGGGCGGTCGAGACCCAGTACTTC.

This chain connects TRBV21-1 to TRBJ2-7; the listed D gene, TRBD2, was not tested against the DNA. TRBV21-1 is noted as a pseudogene. This CDR3 spans 17 amino acids. CDR3: CASSKEGAAGGSYEQYF. CDR3 coding DNA: TGTGCCAGCAGCAAAGAAGGTGCAGCGGGGGGATCCTACGAGCAGTACTTC.

V usage is TRBV6-5 and J usage is TRBJ1-2; D unclear. Between the trimmed V and J ends, which lost 7 bases and 3 bases, there was a span of 12 bases. Per germline, CDR1 MNHEY and CDR2 SVGAGI. This CDR3 has 13 residues. CDR3 protein: CASKRARDYGYTF. In DNA form, the CDR3 reads TGTGCCAGCAAGCGGGCTCGGGACTATGGCTACACCTTC.

The gene calls are TRBV27 and TRBJ2-5, with TRBD2 matching 11 bases. V was pared by 7 bases and J by 2 bases, with 12 bases of the junction left unmatched. Per the germline V gene, CDR1 is MNHEY and CDR2 is SMNVEV (reference sequence). This CDR3 has 17 residues. Written as DNA, the CDR3 is TGTGCCAGCAAACGGACTAGCGGGTTTGCCCTACAAGAGACCCAGTACTTC. This gives the protein CASKRTSGFALQETQYF.

The chain links TRBV27 to TRBJ2-7; 7 positions agree with TRBD1. Germline V CDR1 and CDR2: MNHEY, SMNVEV (reference sequence). V trimming: 2 bases; J trimming: 2 bases; junction bases outside the gene matches: 3. The CDR3 loop spans 14 amino acids. Written as DNA, the CDR3 is TGTGCCAGCAGTTTAGGGACAGCCCCCTACGAGCAGTACTTC. Protein sequence: CASSLGTAPYEQYF.

The chain is built from TRBV19 and TRBJ1-2; TRBD1 matches 7 bases. V was pared by 5 bases and J by 5 bases, with 8 bases of the junction left unmatched. Germline V gives CDR1 LNHDA, CDR2 SQIVND (reference sequence). CDR3 size: 14 residues. CDR3: CASSVGQDVYGYTF. The CDR3 bases are TGTGCCAGTAGTGTCGGACAGGATGTTTATGGCTACACCTTC. The whole variable domain, remainder taken from reference TRBV19 and TRBJ1-2, is DGGITQSPKYLFRKEGQNVTLSCEQNLNHDAMYWYRQDPGQGLRLIYYSQIVNDFQKGDIAEGYSVSREKKESFPLTVTSAQKNPTAFYLCASSVGQDVYGYTFGSGTRLTVV.

The sample holds many counts of this clone. This chain links TRBV2 with TRBJ2-1; D is perhaps TRBD2 (5 bases). This CDR3 spans 13 amino acids. CDR1 is SNHLY and CDR2 is FYNNEI in the germline V gene. The germline V and J ends were trimmed by 4 bases and 9 bases, with 13 bases remaining between them. The CDR3: CASSGLAASEQFF. The CDR3 nucleotides are TGTGCCAGCAGTGGGCTAGCTGCGAGTGAGCAGTTCTTC.

This clone was counted a few times. The J gene is TRBJ2-7, the V gene TRBV6-1; D is possibly TRBD2 (6 bases). The germline CDR1 and CDR2 sequences are MNHNS and SASEGT. V was shortened by 3 bases and J by 6 bases, with 12 bases between the two germline ends. CDR3 size: 13 residues. The CDR3 sequence: CASSEAAGSEQYF. The CDR3 region has the DNA TGTGCCAGCAGTGAGGCGGCGGGGAGCGAGCAGTACTTC.

The rearrangement links TRBV18 to TRBJ1-4; D unclear. With 4 bases removed from V and 0 bases from J, the gap between germline ends came to 9 bases. Germline V gives CDR1 KGHSH, CDR2 LQKENI. The CDR3 contains 15 residues. The CDR3 reads CASSLQVSTNEKLFF. CDR3 DNA: TGTGCCAGCTCACTTCAGGTTTCAACTAATGAAAAACTGTTTTTT.

V and J are TRBV6-5 and TRBJ1-1, with D perhaps matching TRBD1 (6 bases). With 6 bases removed from V and 10 bases from J, the gap between germline ends came to 12 bases. The CDR3 runs to 11 residues. Germline CDR1 and CDR2: MNHEY and SVGAGI. CDR3 nucleotides: TGTGCCAGCAGGGGGGCCCGGGGAGCTTTCTTT. This codes for CASRGARGAFF.

The V call is TRBV5-1, the J call TRBJ1-4; D perhaps matches TRBD1 (5 bases). Germline V gene lookup returns CDR1 SGHRS and CDR2 YFSETQ. The CDR3 consists of 14 residues. Between the trimmed V and J ends, which lost 5 bases and 9 bases, there was a span of 17 bases. CDR3 protein: CASSLEGAPKKLFF. The CDR3 nucleotides are TGCGCCAGCAGTCTCGAAGGGGCTCCGAAAAAACTGTTTTTT.

The rearrangement links TRBV5-1 to TRBJ1-2, with D perhaps matching TRBD1 (6 bases). The CDR3 runs 17 residues. V was pared by 0 bases and J by 0 bases, with 15 bases between. Germline loops: CDR1 SGHRS, CDR2 YFSETQ. CDR3 sequence reads: CASSLGAGALANYGYTF. Here the CDR3 DNA reads TGCGCCAGCAGCTTGGGGGCAGGGGCCCTAGCTAACTATGGCTACACCTTC.

V is TRBV18 and J is TRBJ2-5; D unresolved. Between the trimmed V and J ends, which lost 4 bases and 5 bases, there was a span of 11 bases. In germline, CDR1 is KGHSH, CDR2 LQKENI. This CDR3 comprises 13 residues. The CDR3 DNA is TGTGCCAGCTCACGTTTGAACGGGGAGACCCAGTACTTC. Residues: CASSRLNGETQYF.

The chain uses TRBV7-9 and TRBJ1-2, with TRBD1 matching over 9 bases. V lost 4 bases, J lost 3 bases, and 3 bases stayed unmatched. The germline gives CDR1 SEHNR, CDR2 FQNEAQ (reference sequence). The CDR3 has 14 residues. The CDR3 DNA reads as TGTGCCAGCAGCTCGGGACAGGGTGACTATGGCTACACCTTC. This translates into CASSSGQGDYGYTF.

The J gene is TRBJ1-6, the V gene TRBV7-2; TRBD1 aligns across 7 bases. From germline, CDR1 is SGHTA and CDR2 FQGNSA. The CDR3 covers 15 residues. V was clipped by 0 bases and J by 10 bases; unmatched bases: 6. CDR3 nucleotides: TGTGCCAGCAGCTTAGCGGGCAGGGGGTCCTCACCCCTCCACTTT. It specifies CASSLAGRGSSPLHF. The whole variable domain, filled in from reference TRBV7-2 and TRBJ1-6, reads GAGVSQSPSNKVTEKGKDVELRCDPISGHTALYWYRQSLGQGLEFLIYFQGNSAPDKSGLPSDRFSAERTGGSVSTLTIQRTQQEDSAVYLCASSLAGRGSSPLHFGNGTRLTVT.

This clone has only a few counts. The chain employs TRBV5-5 and TRBJ1-1; D gene uncertain. Germline CDR1 reads SGHKS; CDR2 reads YYEKEE (reference sequence). The ends were cut back, 6 bases at V and 0 bases at J, with 9 bases in the middle. The CDR3 extends over 13 amino acids. The CDR3 DNA reads TGTGCCAGCAAAGCAGACTTGAACACTGAAGCTTTCTTT. Residues: CASKADLNTEAFF. Together with reference TRBV5-5 and TRBJ1-1, the CDR3 gives the full variable domain: DAGVTQSPTHLIKTRGQQVTLRCSPISGHKSVSWYQQVLGQGPQFIFQYYEKEERGRGNFPDRFSARQFPNYSSELNVNALLLGDSALYLCASKADLNTEAFFGQGTRLTVV.

The chain uses TRBV6-2 or TRBV6-3 and TRBJ1-3; D gene unclear. Germline V lookup: CDR1 MNHEY, CDR2 SVGEGT. The CDR3 totals 13 residues. V was cut by 5 bases and J by 0 bases, with 5 bases left in between. The CDR3 sequence: CASSPFSGNTIYF. For the CDR3, the DNA is TGTGCCAGCAGTCCCTTCTCTGGAAACACCATATATTTT.

The chain has TRBV19 and TRBJ1-5, with TRBD1 identical over 7 bases. The CDR3 totals 13 residues. CDR1 is LNHDA and CDR2 is SQIVND in the germline V gene (reference sequence). The trim removed 5 bases at V and 5 bases at J, leaving 3 bases unmatched. The CDR3 nucleotides are TGTGCCAGTAGTTGGGACAGTTATCAGCCCCAGCATTTT. This gives the protein CASSWDSYQPQHF. Supplemented by reference TRBV19 and TRBJ1-5, the full variable domain reads DGGITQSPKYLFRKEGQNVTLSCEQNLNHDAMYWYRQDPGQGLRLIYYSQIVNDFQKGDIAEGYSVSREKKESFPLTVTSAQKNPTAFYLCASSWDSYQPQHFGDGTRLSIL.

This chain links TRBV6-6 with TRBJ1-3; D is unclear. Trimming took off 6 bases at V and 4 bases at J, with 10 bases between the two ends. Germline lookup yields CDR1 MNHNY and CDR2 SVGAGI (reference sequence). The CDR3 loop spans 13 amino acids. DNA of the CDR3: TGTGCCAGCAGCCCACGGGGAGGAAACACCATATATTTT. Amino acids: CASSPRGGNTIYF.

This chain uses TRBV19 with TRBJ2-1; 7 nucleotides agree with TRBD1. CDR3 length: 16 residues. Germline trimming cut 5 bases from V and 0 bases from J; bases unmatched to any gene: 7. CDR1 LNHDA and CDR2 SQIVND come from the germline V gene (reference sequence). In DNA form, the CDR3 reads TGTGCCAGTAGTCTCCGACAGGGAAGCTCCTACAATGAGCAGTTCTTC. It translates to CASSLRQGSSYNEQFF. Full variable domain (rest looked up from reference TRBV19 and TRBJ2-1): DGGITQSPKYLFRKEGQNVTLSCEQNLNHDAMYWYRQDPGQGLRLIYYSQIVNDFQKGDIAEGYSVSREKKESFPLTVTSAQKNPTAFYLCASSLRQGSSYNEQFFGPGTRLTVL.

The V gene is TRBV4-1, the J gene TRBJ1-2; TRBD1 agrees at 10 bases. Germline CDR1 is MGHRA and CDR2 is YSYEKL. CDR3 size: 13 residues. With 3 bases clipped from V and 6 bases from J, the junction kept 1 base outside the gene matches. As DNA, the CDR3 is TGCGCCAGCAGCCAGACAGGGGGCAATGGCTACACCTTC. It translates to CASSQTGGNGYTF.

This chain joins TRBV2 and TRBJ2-6; TRBD1 is a possible D gene (6 bases). In germline, CDR1 is SNHLY, CDR2 FYNNEI. The V gene lost 7 bases and the J gene lost 0 bases, with 19 bases spanning the gap. The CDR3 is 18 amino acids. The DNA for the CDR3 is TGTGCCAGCATACCACCCAGGGGACCGACCTCTGGGGCCAACGTCCTGACTTTC. Translated: CASIPPRGPTSGANVLTF.

This clone appeared a few times. V is TRBV3-1 (or the pseudogene TRBV3-2) and J is TRBJ1-1, with unresolved D. Trimming took 5 bases from V and 9 from J, leaving 13 bases between them. The CDR3 has 12 amino acids. Germline lookup yields CDR1 LGHDT and CDR2 YNNKEL (reference sequence). CDR3 sequence: CASSVGGLQAFF. CDR3 in DNA: TGTGCCAGCAGCGTTGGCGGGTTACAAGCTTTCTTT.

V and J are TRBV5-6 and TRBJ2-7; weak D call: TRBD2 (5 bases). The CDR3 sequence is 15 residues long. Germline V gene data show CDR1 as SGHDT and CDR2 as YYEEEE. The V end lost 0 bases, the J end lost 2 bases, and 12 bases lay between the germline ends. DNA of the CDR3: TGTGCCAGCAGCTTGGGTTCAGCGGATACCTACGAGCAGTACTTC. Residues: CASSLGSADTYEQYF.

The rearrangement joins TRBV15 to TRBJ2-2; possible D gene TRBD2, 5 bases. CDR3 length: 14 residues. The germline V gene has CDR1 LNHNV and CDR2 YYDKDF (reference sequence). V gave up 0 bases and J gave up 6 bases, with 8 bases separating them. The CDR3 protein is CATSRDRRPGELFF. DNA for the CDR3: TGTGCCACCAGCAGAGATAGGAGGCCCGGGGAGCTGTTTTTT. Using reference TRBV15 and TRBJ2-2 for the parts outside the CDR3, the full variable domain is DAMVIQNPRYQVTQFGKPVTLSCSQTLNHNVMYWYQQKSSQAPKLLFHYYDKDFNNEADTPDNFQSRRPNTSFCFLDIRSPGLGDTAMYLCATSRDRRPGELFFGEGSRLTVL.

The rearrangement joins TRBV29-1 to TRBJ1-2, with a weak D call TRBD1 (6 bases). Between the trimmed V and J ends, which lost 4 bases and 4 bases, there was a span of 10 bases. The CDR3 runs 12 residues. Germline V gene lookup returns CDR1 SQVTM and CDR2 ANQGSEA. CDR3 sequence: CSVVGAGYGYTF. As DNA, the CDR3 is TGCAGCGTTGTGGGGGCTGGCTATGGCTACACCTTC. The whole variable domain, filled in from reference TRBV29-1 and TRBJ1-2, reads SAVISQKPSRDICQRGTSLTIQCQVDSQVTMMFWYRQQPGQSLTLIATANQGSEATYESGFVIDKFPISRPNLTFSTLTVSNMSPEDSSIYLCSVVGAGYGYTFGSGTRLTVV.

This clone was found a few times. This chain connects TRBV10-3 to TRBJ1-1; D gene ambiguous. The germline gives CDR1 ENHRY, CDR2 SYGVKD. The V end was cut by 6 bases, the J end by 10 bases, with 12 bases between. The CDR3 length is 11 residues. This chain's CDR3 is CAISRGSGAFF. DNA of the CDR3: TGTGCCATCAGCCGGGGTTCGGGAGCTTTCTTT.